The 22 T cell receptor beta chains presented below share a single source sample, sequenced in a study of cytomegalovirus exposure and HLA in healthy donors. Produced via immunoSEQ multiplex PCR; TCRdb's table is partial and in-frame only. Here the sample spans about 180,000 clones, more than 75% being singletons. Input material: PBMCs. The origin of the receptors is a woman in her 30s in good health and CMV-seronegative.

This chain joins TRBV6-5 and TRBJ2-7, with TRBD2 matching over 7 bases. J gave up 2 bases and V 2 bases, and 6 bases lay outside the gene matches. Germline V gene data show CDR1 as MNHEY and CDR2 as SVGAGI. The CDR3 contains 15 residues. CDR3 loop: CASSYASGATYEQYF. CDR3 nucleotide sequence: TGTGCCAGCAGTTACGCCAGCGGGGCAACCTACGAGCAGTACTTC.

In this sample, this clone turned up a few times. The chain has TRBV27 and TRBJ1-2; 7 positions agree with TRBD1. Trimming cost V 0 bases and J 8 bases; bases outside gene matches: 3. CDR1 and CDR2 from the germline V gene are MNHEY and SMNVEV (reference sequence). This CDR3 contains 13 residues. CDR3 bases: TGTGCCAGCAGTTTATCGTCGGGACAGGGCTACACCTTC. Its translation is CASSLSSGQGYTF.

The rearrangement uses TRBV5-1 and TRBJ2-2, with 9 bases identical to TRBD1. V lost 3 bases to trimming and J lost 6 bases; unmatched junction nucleotides: 12. CDR3 size: 17 residues. Looked up from germline, CDR1 is SGHRS and CDR2 is YFSETQ. CDR3 loop: CASSWTTGGVVAGELFF. CDR3 in DNA: TGCGCCAGCAGCTGGACTACAGGGGGCGTAGTGGCCGGGGAGCTGTTTTTT. The full variable domain, its missing parts supplied by reference TRBV5-1 and TRBJ2-2, is KAGVTQTPRYLIKTRGQQVTLSCSPISGHRSVSWYQQTPGQGLQFLFEYFSETQRNKGNFPGRFSGRQFSNSRSEMNVSTLELGDSALYLCASSWTTGGVVAGELFFGEGSRLTVL.

CDR3 loop: CASKGATGFTDTQYF. In nucleotides, the CDR3 is TGTGCCAGCAAGGGGGCGACAGGGTTCACAGATACGCAGTATTTT. The genes are TRBV6-5 and TRBJ2-3; TRBD1 aligns across 7 bases. The ends lost 7 bases at V and 2 bases at J; junction bases unmatched: 9. The CDR3 is 15 residues long. The germline V gene encodes CDR1 MNHEY and CDR2 SVGAGI.

The chain has TRBV15 and TRBJ1-1, with D perhaps matching TRBD1 (5 bases). The CDR3 is made up of 16 amino acids. Trimming removed 4 bases from V and 3 bases from J, with 18 bases in between. Germline values: CDR1 LNHNV, CDR2 YYDKDF (reference sequence). The CDR3: CATSTGRWVGDTEAFF. The CDR3 DNA reads as TGTGCCACCAGCACAGGGAGGTGGGTCGGGGACACTGAAGCTTTCTTT.

The gene calls are TRBV7-6 and TRBJ2-3; 11 positions match TRBD2. The V segment lost 5 bases and the J segment 3 bases; nucleotides outside the gene matches: 7. The CDR3 runs to 16 residues. Germline CDR1 and CDR2: SGHVS and FNYEAQ. The CDR3: CASSVLSGGATDTQYF. CDR3 DNA sequence: TGTGCCAGCAGCGTCCTTAGCGGGGGGGCAACAGATACGCAGTATTTT.

The V gene is TRBV2, the J gene TRBJ2-3; D gene uncertain. The CDR3 is 12 amino acids. Germline-derived CDR1 and CDR2 are SNHLY and FYNNEI. Trimming took off 3 bases at V and 5 bases at J, with 6 bases between the two ends. The chain's CDR3 is CASSERRDTQYF. As DNA, the CDR3 is TGTGCCAGCAGTGAGAGAAGAGATACGCAGTATTTT. The variable domain in full, completed from reference TRBV2 and TRBJ2-3, reads EPEVTQTPSHQVTQMGQEVILRCVPISNHLYFYWYRQILGQKVEFLVSFYNNEISEKSEIFDDQFSVERPDGSNFTLKIRSTKLEDSAMYFCASSERRDTQYFGPGTRLTVL.

The V call is TRBV27, the J call TRBJ2-1; 8 bases agree with TRBD2. The CDR3 is 17 amino acids. Germline V CDR1 and CDR2: MNHEY, SMNVEV (reference sequence). V was clipped by 1 base and J by 3 bases; unmatched bases: 8. For the CDR3, the DNA is TGTGCCAGCAGTTTATTCCCCGGGGGGGCCTTCTACAATGAGCAGTTCTTC. It encodes CASSLFPGGAFYNEQFF.

Remarks on this clone: The sample holds other DNA sequences that translate to the same CDR3. The rearrangement links TRBV6-1 to TRBJ2-7; a possible D gene is TRBD2 (5 bases). The ends were cut back, 2 bases at V and 3 bases at J, with 11 bases in the middle. The germline V gene has CDR1 MNHNS and CDR2 SASEGT. This CDR3 is 14 amino acids long. For the CDR3, the DNA is TGTGCCAGCAGTGAACGCGGGCTGAACTACGAGCAGTACTTC. Translating it yields CASSERGLNYEQYF.

V and J are TRBV4-1 and TRBJ1-1; D not certain. Trimming took off 1 base at V and 3 bases at J, with 9 bases between the two ends. The CDR3 totals 14 residues. The V gene's germline CDR1 is MGHRA and CDR2 YSYEKL. The CDR3 DNA follows: TGCGCCAGCAGCCAAGGGCCCGGGGACACTGAAGCTTTCTTT. Encoded protein: CASSQGPGDTEAFF.

This chain connects TRBV5-4 to TRBJ1-1; TRBD1 might be the D (5 bases). The CDR3 loop spans 14 amino acids. Trimming left V 2 bases short and J 5 bases short, with 13 bases between. CDR1 SGHNT and CDR2 YYREEE come from the germline V gene (reference sequence). The CDR3 DNA is TGTGCCAGCAGCTTTGGGGTGGGGGGGACTGAAGCTTTCTTT. Amino acid sequence: CASSFGVGGTEAFF.

The chain carries TRBV6-1 and TRBJ2-1; 9 nucleotides line up with TRBD1. CDR3 length: 15 amino acids. V shed 0 bases and J 7 bases; nucleotides not matched to a gene: 4. Germline V CDR1 and CDR2: MNHNS, SASEGT. The CDR3 region is CASSEAGTGINEQFF. The CDR3 nucleotides read TGTGCCAGCAGTGAAGCCGGGACAGGGATTAATGAGCAGTTCTTC.

The chain is built from TRBV4-2 and TRBJ2-5; possibly TRBD1 for D (6 bases). CDR3 length equals 14 residues. CDR1 LGHNA and CDR2 YNFKEQ come from the germline V gene. V lost 1 base and J 5 bases, leaving 11 bases between the germline ends. In DNA, the CDR3 is TGTGCCAGCAGCCAAGCTCCGAGGGGGGAGACCCAGTACTTC. It codes for CASSQAPRGETQYF.

This chain joins TRBV30 and TRBJ2-1; 9 bases line up with TRBD2. The germline V gene encodes CDR1 GTSNPN and CDR2 SVGIG (reference sequence). V gave up 4 bases and J gave up 7 bases; unmatched junction bases: 5. This CDR3 is built from 13 residues. This CDR3 is CAWNSGGDNEQFF. CDR3 bases: TGTGCCTGGAATAGCGGGGGTGATAATGAGCAGTTCTTC.

This clone was counted a single time. CDR3 sequence: CASSEGGPDTQYF. For the CDR3, the DNA is TGTGCCAGCAGTGAAGGGGGCCCAGATACGCAGTATTTT. This rearrangement joins TRBV6-1 to TRBJ2-3; TRBD1 might be the D (5 bases). The CDR3 totals 13 residues. The germline V and J ends were trimmed by 1 base and 4 bases, with 6 bases remaining between them. The germline gives CDR1 MNHNS, CDR2 SASEGT.

V gene TRBV6-5 combines with J gene TRBJ2-7; a weak D match, TRBD1 (5 bases). The CDR3 runs 16 residues. Germline V lookup: CDR1 MNHEY, CDR2 SVGAGI. The V gene lost 2 bases and the J gene lost 7 bases, with 21 bases spanning the gap. CDR3 protein: CASSYSSGRALGEQYF. The CDR3 DNA follows: TGTGCCAGCAGTTACAGCTCGGGCAGGGCCCTGGGTGAGCAGTACTTC.

The chain links TRBV6-1 to TRBJ2-5; possibly TRBD2 for D (6 bases). The germline V and J ends were trimmed by 2 bases and 5 bases, with 12 bases remaining between them. The CDR3 has 14 amino acids. Germline V CDR1 and CDR2: MNHNS, SASEGT. The CDR3 DNA sequence: TGTGCCAGCAGTGAACAGCGGGTCCGGGAGACCCAGTACTTC. It encodes CASSEQRVRETQYF.

This clone was detected only a few times. Other DNA sequences in the same sample also yield this CDR3. The chain recombines TRBV18 with TRBJ1-5; 8 bases agree with TRBD1. From germline, CDR1 is KGHSH and CDR2 LQKENI. The CDR3 is made up of 15 amino acids. Trimming removed 3 bases from V and 3 bases from J; junction bases left unmatched: 4. The CDR3 DNA reads TGTGCCAGCTCACCTCAGGGGGCTTCCAATCAGCCCCAGCATTTT. Protein: CASSPQGASNQPQHF.

The chain employs TRBV6-5 and TRBJ2-7; D might be TRBD1 (6 bases). CDR1 and CDR2 (germline): MNHEY, SVGAGI. The CDR3 is 11 amino acids. Trimming shortened V by 6 bases and J by 4 bases, and 7 bases separated the two germline ends. The CDR3 nucleotides are TGTGCCAGCAGACAGGGTTACGAGCAGTACTTC. Encoded protein: CASRQGYEQYF.

The chain links TRBV5-1 to TRBJ1-6; unclear D gene. The CDR3 extends over 14 amino acids. The germline gives CDR1 SGHRS, CDR2 YFSETQ. V was cut by 1 base and J by 6 bases, with 8 bases left in between. The CDR3 DNA follows: TGCGCCAGCAGCTTGATAGGCGGTAATTCACCCCTCCACTTT. Residues: CASSLIGGNSPLHF. The full variable domain, rest sourced from reference TRBV5-1 and TRBJ1-6, is KAGVTQTPRYLIKTRGQQVTLSCSPISGHRSVSWYQQTPGQGLQFLFEYFSETQRNKGNFPGRFSGRQFSNSRSEMNVSTLELGDSALYLCASSLIGGNSPLHFGNGTRLTVT.

The chain carries TRBV7-2 and TRBJ1-2; TRBD1 matches 10 bases. Trimming at V came to 1 base and at J to 4 bases, leaving 9 bases not matched to a gene. CDR3 size: 17 residues. Germline CDR1 is SGHTA and CDR2 is FQGNSA. The CDR3 here is CASSLVSGTGVAYGYTF. Here the CDR3 DNA reads TGTGCCAGCAGCTTAGTGTCCGGGACAGGGGTTGCCTATGGCTACACCTTC.

The V call is TRBV6-1, the J call TRBJ1-2; D is undetermined. The germline V and J ends were trimmed by 9 bases and 6 bases, with 14 bases remaining between them. CDR3 length: 12 residues. CDR1 is MNHNS and CDR2 is SASEGT in the germline V gene. Here the CDR3 DNA reads TGTGCCAGTACGACACCTTGGGATGGCTACACCTTC. It translates to CASTTPWDGYTF.